This T cell receptor (beta chain) was documented in a study of early T cells in non-severe SARS-CoV-2 infection. Turning to the study itself: Whole-blood bulk RNA, unsorted, was sequenced, and chains were unpaired.

Researchers attached unique molecular identifiers to individual cDNA molecules. TCRdb recomputed calls from the 5' RACE reads with MiXCR, one row per CDR3 protein. This sample has about 83,000 distinct CDR3 sequences, with around 15% found just once. This CDR3 is built from 16 residues. The V end lost 0 bases, the J end lost 3 bases, and 15 bases lay between the germline ends. Germline V gene lookup returns CDR1 DFQATT and CDR2 SNEGSKA (reference sequence). This clonotype was seen many times. The gene calls are TRBV20-1 and TRBJ2-1; no reliable D call. This TCR came from an adult who was a healthcare worker with PCR-confirmed SARS-CoV-2 infection or an uninfected control (not recorded which). Sample: whole blood. The CDR3 DNA reads TGCAGTGCTAGAGATTATGAAGAGCGTAACTACAATGAGCAGTTCTTC. Amino acids: CSARDYEERNYNEQFF.